This section outlines one T cell receptor beta chain sequence together with its context. As yet, its antigen is unknown. MiXCR, applied by TCRdb to the 5' RACE reads, yields one record per CDR3 protein. The sample includes some 570,000 distinct CDR3 sequences, about a fifth of them seen just once. Trimming took 2 bases from V and 3 from J, leaving 11 bases between them. The CDR3 is 15 residues long. Germline V gene data show CDR1 as MNHEY and CDR2 as SVGAGI. The sample belongs to a study of identical twins. Broader study findings: Insertions were fewer in abundant cord blood beta clonotypes, whereas memory repertoires showed none of this pattern.

This same sample was also taken into another study, of yellow fever vaccine responses in identical twins.

Sample: CD4+ T cells sorted from blood. The genes are TRBV6-5 and TRBJ1-5; D is unclear. The source is a woman aged 18 to 35 in good health. The CDR3 nucleotides read TGTGCCAGCAGTTACGACGCGCGGGACAATCAGCCCCAGCATTTT. This sequence encodes CASSYDARDNQPQHF.